This TCR beta chain was identified in a study of blood T cell repertoires in COVID-19. This table comes from immunoSEQ multiplex PCR, and its TCRdb copy is limited to in-frame clones, with some not included. The table has roughly 100,000 clones, around 87% seen once; the top ten hold approximately 18%. Germline lookup yields CDR1 MNHEY and CDR2 SVGEGT. With V trimmed by 6 bases and J by 2 bases, 7 bases remained unmatched. The CDR3 length is 14 residues. J is TRBJ2-7 and V is TRBV6-2 or TRBV6-3; TRBD1 agrees at 7 bases. The TCR originated in a human donor in a cohort sampled during active COVID-19. The sample comprised peripheral blood. In nucleotides, the CDR3 is TGTGCCAGCAGCCGTAAGACAGGGACCTACGAGCAGTACTTC. Translation: CASSRKTGTYEQYF.